The next 10 T cell receptor beta chains were all read from a single sample in a study of cytomegalovirus exposure and HLA in healthy donors. In the PCR, 60 Vbeta and 13 Jbeta primers were used. Method: immunoSEQ multiplex PCR; TCRdb's copy keeps in-frame clones and lacks some. The sample lists about 150,000 clones, roughly 10% occurring once. The sequenced sample consisted of PBMCs. These receptors all come from a male donor in good health and CMV-seronegative.

This clone was detected a few times. The V gene is TRBV5-4, the J gene TRBJ2-3, with 10 nucleotides matching TRBD2. This CDR3 spans 15 amino acids. V lost 3 bases and J lost 4; bases outside the gene matches: 5. Germline V gene lookup returns CDR1 SGHNT and CDR2 YYREEE (reference sequence). The CDR3 loop is CASSSRAGGADTQYF. The CDR3, as DNA: TGTGCCAGCAGCTCCCGAGCGGGAGGGGCAGATACGCAGTATTTT.

This clone occurred a few times. This chain joins TRBV28 and TRBJ2-7; weak D call: TRBD2 (5 bases). The CDR3 runs 17 residues. Trimming took off 6 bases at V and 1 base at J, with 22 bases between the two ends. Germline V gives CDR1 MDHEN, CDR2 SYDVKM. The CDR3, as DNA: TGTGCCAGCAGATTGGGAGATCTCAAACGCGGATCCTACGAGCAGTACTTC. Encoded protein: CASRLGDLKRGSYEQYF.

CDR3: CAIRGGPIYNEQFF. The CDR3 DNA sequence: TGTGCCATCAGGGGGGGGCCTATTTACAATGAGCAGTTCTTC. This rearrangement joins TRBV10-3 to TRBJ2-1, with a possible D match to TRBD2 (7 bases). V was clipped by 6 bases and J by 4 bases, with 13 bases between them. The germline CDR1 and CDR2 sequences are ENHRY and SYGVKD. CDR3 length: 14 amino acids.

The chain carries TRBV4-3 and TRBJ1-1; no clear D gene. The CDR3 has 16 residues. Germline V gives CDR1 LGHNA, CDR2 YSLEER. V shed 4 bases and J shed 1 base, with 16 bases lying between them. CDR3 sequence (DNA): TGCGCCAGCAGCCTAACCTTGTCACACCCGAACACTGAAGCTTTCTTT. Its protein is CASSLTLSHPNTEAFF.

V usage is TRBV6-5 and J usage is TRBJ1-1, with TRBD1 matching over 9 bases. CDR3 length: 14 amino acids. The ends lost 6 bases at V and 4 bases at J; junction bases unmatched: 6. From germline, CDR1 is MNHEY and CDR2 SVGAGI. CDR3 protein: CASSQGQGFTEAFF. CDR3 coding DNA: TGTGCCAGCAGCCAAGGACAGGGGTTCACTGAAGCTTTCTTT.

The chain recombines TRBV6-5 with TRBJ2-1; tentative D call: TRBD2 (5 bases). Per the germline V gene, CDR1 is MNHEY and CDR2 is SVGAGI. CDR3 size: 13 residues. Trimming removed 5 bases at V and 4 bases at J, with 9 bases between. The CDR3 DNA reads as TGTGCCAGCAGTAAGGACTTTTACAATGAGCAGTTCTTC. Protein: CASSKDFYNEQFF.

The sample holds a few counts of this clone. This chain connects TRBV19 to TRBJ2-2, with 7 nucleotides matching TRBD1. The V and J ends lost 0 bases and 0 bases, in that order; junction bases with no gene match: 7. Germline-derived CDR1 and CDR2 are LNHDA and SQIVND (reference sequence). This CDR3 has 18 amino acids. The CDR3 DNA reads TGTGCCAGTAGTATAGATGTGAGAACAGGGGCGAACACCGGGGAGCTGTTTTTT. Residues: CASSIDVRTGANTGELFF. The full variable domain, in which reference TRBV19 and TRBJ2-2 provide the parts outside the CDR3, is DGGITQSPKYLFRKEGQNVTLSCEQNLNHDAMYWYRQDPGQGLRLIYYSQIVNDFQKGDIAEGYSVSREKKESFPLTVTSAQKNPTAFYLCASSIDVRTGANTGELFFGEGSRLTVL.

The chain uses TRBV5-4 and TRBJ2-7; 13 bases agree with TRBD2. The ends lost 5 bases at V and 2 bases at J; junction bases unmatched: 4. This CDR3 spans 15 amino acids. Germline loops: CDR1 SGHNT, CDR2 YYREEE (reference sequence). The CDR3 sequence is CASSPGLAGAYEQYF. CDR3 nucleotide sequence: TGTGCCAGCAGTCCTGGACTAGCGGGGGCCTACGAGCAGTACTTC.

This clone was seen more than once but under ten times. The chain is built from TRBV5-6 and TRBJ1-4, with a tentative D call TRBD1 (6 bases). CDR1 SGHDT and CDR2 YYEEEE come from the germline V gene. V was shortened by 4 bases and J by 8 bases, with 18 bases between the two germline ends. This CDR3 is 15 amino acids long. CDR3 in DNA: TGTGCCAGCAGCCGGATTTTCGGACAGTACGAAAAACTGTTTTTT. It is translated as CASSRIFGQYEKLFF.

This clone has just a few counts. This chain connects TRBV5-1 to TRBJ2-2; D gene ambiguous. CDR3 length: 16 amino acids. The ends were cut back, 0 bases at V and 1 base at J, with 10 bases in the middle. CDR1 SGHRS and CDR2 YFSETQ come from the germline V gene. CDR3 sequence reads: CASSLAGTGNTGELFF. CDR3 coding DNA: TGCGCCAGCAGCTTGGCCGGTACCGGGAACACCGGGGAGCTGTTTTTT.